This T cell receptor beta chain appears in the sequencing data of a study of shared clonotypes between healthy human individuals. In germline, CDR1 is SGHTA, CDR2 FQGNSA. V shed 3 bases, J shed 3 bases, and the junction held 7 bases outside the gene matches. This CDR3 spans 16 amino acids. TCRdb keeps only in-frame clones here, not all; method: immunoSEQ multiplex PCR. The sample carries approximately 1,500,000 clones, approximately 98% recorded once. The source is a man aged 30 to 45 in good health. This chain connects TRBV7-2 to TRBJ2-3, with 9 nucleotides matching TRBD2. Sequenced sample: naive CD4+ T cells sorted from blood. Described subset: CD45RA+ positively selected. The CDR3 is CASSLLGGRVTDTQYF. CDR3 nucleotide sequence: TGTGCCAGCAGCTTGTTGGGCGGGAGGGTGACAGATACGCAGTATTTT.